This T cell receptor (beta chain) was documented in a study of blood T cells in healthy people across ages. Study-level results: Both naive CD4+ cell counts and diversity were greater in long-lived donors than in aged donors. Older individuals had lower TCR beta diversity per million T cells (the decline was roughly linear).

A second PCR, run for about 7 to 11 cycles, used a sample-barcoded 5' primer plus a J-beta primer mix. TCRdb ran MiXCR on the 5' RACE reads and lists one entry per CDR3 protein. This sample carries over a million distinct CDR3 sequences, approximately 59% of them seen once, and the ten largest clones take roughly 7%. CDR3 size: 16 residues. Between the trimmed V and J ends, which lost 6 bases and 3 bases, there was a span of 23 bases. Germline values: CDR1 SQVTM, CDR2 ANQGSEA. Healthy Caucasians from Russia aged roughly 6 to 100 served as donors. In regard to this clonotype: Its target is not known.

Sequencing input: blood. The clonotype comes from a young man in good health. The gene calls are TRBV29-1 and TRBJ1-2, with D tentatively TRBD1 (5 bases). In DNA, the CDR3 is TGCAGCGTCGTCCCGGGACTGGGGGATTCCGACTATGGCTACACCTTC. The encoded protein is CSVVPGLGDSDYGYTF.